This T cell receptor (beta chain) came from a study of T cell responses to AZD1222 COVID-19 vaccine. General study findings and limits: Unmutated variant regions are reportedly the target of nearly half of TCRs that are spike-specific. Donors were mostly white British, more females; clonal diversity possibly underestimated.

In the case of this clone: What it binds is unknown.

Sequencing was performed with immunoSEQ multiplex PCR; in TCRdb, only in-frame clones are kept and a portion is missing. The sample holds 150,000 to 200,000 clones, 90% to 95% seen once. This clonotype was sampled from an adult in good health. The sample in question was peripheral blood, obtained on day 0 of AZD1222 vaccination.

DNA of the CDR3: TGTGCCAGCAGCTTGGTCACAGACTATGGCTACACCTTC. The encoded protein is CASSLVTDYGYTF. V gene TRBV7-8 combines with J gene TRBJ1-2; D is unresolved. The germline gives CDR1 SGHVS, CDR2 FQNEAQ. V shed 3 bases and J shed 3 bases, with 8 bases lying between them. This CDR3 spans 13 amino acids.